The 19 T cell receptor beta chains in this list originate from one sample, sequenced in a study of cytomegalovirus exposure and HLA in healthy donors. Researchers ran the PCR with 60 Vbeta and 13 Jbeta primers. Measured with immunoSEQ multiplex PCR; TCRdb has only the in-frame clones, and not every one. The table shows approximately 160,000 clones, with around 77% occurring only once. The sample consisted of PBMCs. The receptors here all came from a woman in her twenties or thirties in good health and CMV-seronegative.

V usage is TRBV6-5 and J usage is TRBJ2-7; possibly TRBD2 for D (6 bases). The CDR3 contains 15 residues. Trimming left V 4 bases short and J 6 bases short, with 19 bases between. Germline lookup yields CDR1 MNHEY and CDR2 SVGAGI. The CDR3 DNA sequence: TGTGCCAGCAGTTTTCGCGGGAACATTATTAGCGAGCAGTACTTC. Amino acid sequence: CASSFRGNIISEQYF.

Concerning this clone itself: A junction end diverges from the germline sequence, so it may reflect a read error. Here the CDR3 DNA reads TGCGCCAGCAGCCAAGCTGACAGGAACTATGGCTACCCCTTC. Translated: CASSQADRNYGYPF. The chain is built from TRBV4-1 and TRBJ1-2; tentative D call: TRBD1 (6 bases). The CDR3 has 14 amino acids. Looked up from germline, CDR1 is MGHRA and CDR2 is YSYEKL.

This clone was seen only once. The V call is TRBV30, the J call TRBJ1-2, with D uncertain. V lost 1 base, J lost 1 base, and 4 bases lay in between. The germline gives CDR1 GTSNPN, CDR2 SVGIG (reference sequence). The CDR3 runs to 12 residues. The CDR3 reads CAWSAINYGYTF. The CDR3 bases are TGTGCCTGGAGTGCTATTAACTATGGCTACACCTTC. Supplemented by reference TRBV30 and TRBJ1-2, the full variable domain reads SQTIHQWPATLVQPVGSPLSLECTVEGTSNPNLYWYRQAAGRGLQLLFYSVGIGQISSEVPQNLSASRPQDRQFILSSKKLLLSDSGFYLCAWSAINYGYTFGSGTRLTVV.

The chain is built from TRBV4-1 and TRBJ2-5, with 8 bases fitting TRBD1. CDR3 length: 15 amino acids. V dropped 4 bases and J dropped 3; count of bases not matched to a gene: 7. Per germline, CDR1 MGHRA and CDR2 YSYEKL. The CDR3 coding sequence is TGCGCCAGCAGCCCCGAGGACAGGGAGGAAGAGACCCAGTACTTC. Amino acids: CASSPEDREEETQYF.

This chain links TRBV2 with TRBJ1-5; no reliable D call. Germline loops: CDR1 SNHLY, CDR2 FYNNEI. Trimming took off 7 bases at V and 0 bases at J, with 7 bases between the two ends. The CDR3 loop spans 13 amino acids. The DNA for the CDR3 is TGTGCCAGCACGCGTGATAGCAATCAGCCCCAGCATTTT. It encodes CASTRDSNQPQHF. Supplemented by reference TRBV2 and TRBJ1-5, the full variable domain reads EPEVTQTPSHQVTQMGQEVILRCVPISNHLYFYWYRQILGQKVEFLVSFYNNEISEKSEIFDDQFSVERPDGSNFTLKIRSTKLEDSAMYFCASTRDSNQPQHFGDGTRLSIL.

The V gene is TRBV7-8, the J gene TRBJ1-5; the D gene is possibly TRBD1 (6 bases). The CDR3 has 16 residues. V dropped 1 base and J dropped 1 base, with 11 bases sitting between them. Germline lookup yields CDR1 SGHVS and CDR2 FQNEAQ. The CDR3 DNA sequence: TGTGCCAGCAGCTTAGGGTTGGGGGCAAGCAATCAGCCCCAGCATTTT. Protein: CASSLGLGASNQPQHF.

Details on this clone: Other DNA variants within this sample encode the same CDR3. The chain links TRBV29-1 to TRBJ2-7, with 8 positions matching TRBD2. V lost 3 bases to trimming and J lost 3 bases; unmatched junction nucleotides: 13. The CDR3 totals 16 residues. Germline CDR1 and CDR2: SQVTM and ANQGSEA. CDR3: CSVESHTSGMVYEQYF. CDR3 in DNA: TGCAGCGTTGAGTCCCATACTAGCGGAATGGTCTACGAGCAGTACTTC.

The chain carries TRBV5-5 and TRBJ1-2, with D tentatively TRBD1 (6 bases). The CDR3 consists of 12 residues. The V end lost 3 bases, the J end lost 4 bases, and 7 bases lay between the germline ends. Looked up from germline, CDR1 is SGHKS and CDR2 is YYEKEE (reference sequence). The CDR3: CASSSDSYGYTF. Written as DNA, the CDR3 is TGTGCCAGCAGCTCGGACAGCTATGGCTACACCTTC. Based on the CDR3 plus reference TRBV5-5 and TRBJ1-2, the full variable domain is DAGVTQSPTHLIKTRGQQVTLRCSPISGHKSVSWYQQVLGQGPQFIFQYYEKEERGRGNFPDRFSARQFPNYSSELNVNALLLGDSALYLCASSSDSYGYTFGSGTRLTVV.

The chain combines TRBV7-6 with TRBJ1-1, with D possibly TRBD1 on 5 matching bases. Between the trimmed V and J ends, which lost 4 bases and 2 bases, there was a span of 11 bases. Germline CDR1 is SGHVS and CDR2 is FNYEAQ. CDR3 length: 14 amino acids. The chain's CDR3 is CASSSWGVNTEAFF. CDR3 nucleotides: TGTGCCAGCAGCTCCTGGGGGGTTAACACTGAAGCTTTCTTT.

The chain joins TRBV30 to TRBJ2-3, with D possibly being TRBD1 (6 bases). V lost 5 bases to trimming and J lost 4 bases, with 16 bases between them. The CDR3 extends over 14 amino acids. The germline V gene has CDR1 GTSNPN and CDR2 SVGIG (reference sequence). The CDR3 loop is CAWGGSPGPDTQYF. The CDR3 coding sequence is TGTGCCTGGGGGGGCAGTCCGGGGCCAGATACGCAGTATTTT.

The V call is TRBV9, the J call TRBJ1-2; TRBD1 matches 12 bases. The trim removed 2 bases at V and 8 bases at J, leaving 7 bases unmatched. CDR1 is SGDLS and CDR2 is YYNGEE in the germline V gene. The CDR3 consists of 15 residues. The CDR3 is CASSVGTGGITGYTF. CDR3 DNA sequence: TGTGCCAGCAGCGTCGGGACAGGGGGCATAACGGGCTACACCTTC.

J is TRBJ1-1 and V is TRBV19; D uncertain. Germline CDR1 and CDR2: LNHDA and SQIVND (reference sequence). The CDR3 is 13 amino acids. V was clipped by 5 bases and J by 1 base, with 8 bases between them. This chain's CDR3 is CASSYSWNTEAFF. CDR3 nucleotide sequence: TGTGCCAGTAGTTACAGTTGGAACACTGAAGCTTTCTTT.

This clone was detected only a few times. As DNA, the CDR3 is TGTGCCACCAGCAGAGACAGGGCAGAAGAGACCCAGTACTTC. This sequence encodes CATSRDRAEETQYF. This sequence joins TRBV15 and TRBJ2-5, with D possibly TRBD1 on 5 matching bases. The CDR3 totals 14 residues. Germline CDR1 is LNHNV and CDR2 is YYDKDF (reference sequence). Trimming removed 0 bases at V and 3 bases at J, with 8 bases between.

The chain is built from TRBV10-2 and TRBJ1-1; TRBD1 aligns across 10 bases. After removal of 6 bases from V and 4 bases from J, the junction contained 5 bases not matched to a gene. Germline V lookup: CDR1 WSHSY, CDR2 SAAADI. This CDR3 contains 14 residues. CDR3 DNA: TGCGCCAGCAGGATCAGACAGGGGGCCACTGAAGCTTTCTTT. Protein sequence: CASRIRQGATEAFF.

This chain uses TRBV7-8 with TRBJ2-1, with 7 bases that match TRBD2. Unmatched junction bases numbered 6, after V lost 1 base and J lost 6 bases. Germline CDR1 is SGHVS and CDR2 is FQNEAQ. The CDR3 sequence is 15 residues long. The CDR3 nucleotides are TGTGCCAGCAGCTTAGGCGCTAGCGGTTCCAATGAGCAGTTCTTC. Translated, it gives CASSLGASGSNEQFF.

To note about this clone: This sample includes further DNA sequences coding for the same CDR3. The chain uses TRBV6-1 and TRBJ2-6; D call uncertain. V dropped 3 bases and J dropped 4 bases, with 4 bases sitting between them. From germline, CDR1 is MNHNS and CDR2 SASEGT. The CDR3 covers 13 residues. This CDR3 is CASSDSGANVLTF. The CDR3 bases are TGTGCCAGCAGTGATTCGGGGGCCAACGTCCTGACTTTC.

The chain recombines TRBV21-1 with TRBJ1-2; the listed D gene, TRBD1, was not tested against the DNA. TRBV21-1 is assigned pseudogene status. This CDR3 comprises 16 residues. CDR3 region: CASSNVTTGKDYGYTF. CDR3 DNA sequence: TGTGCCAGCAGCAATGTAACGACAGGGAAGGACTATGGCTACACCTTC.

The sample holds a few counts of this clone. V and J are TRBV9 and TRBJ2-1; no firm D call. Trimming stripped 3 bases from V and 4 bases from J, with 14 bases between. Germline V gene sequence: CDR1 SGDLS, CDR2 YYNGEE. The CDR3 loop spans 15 amino acids. CDR3 residues: CASSASEAAYNEQFF. CDR3 coding DNA: TGTGCCAGCAGCGCCTCCGAGGCAGCGTACAATGAGCAGTTCTTC.

V gene TRBV18 combines with J gene TRBJ2-3, with no clear D. The CDR3 runs to 16 residues. Germline V CDR1 and CDR2: KGHSH, LQKENI. Trimming took 3 bases from V and 0 from J, leaving 13 bases between them. The CDR3 loop is CASSPPVLPSTDTQYF. Here the CDR3 DNA reads TGTGCCAGCTCACCTCCCGTACTCCCTAGCACAGATACGCAGTATTTT.